What follows are 5 T cell receptor beta chains derived from one specimen sequenced in a study of shared clonotypes between healthy human individuals (dated by TCRdb to the early 2020s). For the CD8 naive samples, CD45RO-negative cells were positively selected for CCR7, yielding a CD45RA+CCR7+ population from which TemRA cells were excluded. The library was made by the immunoSEQ multiplex PCR assay. Sourced from immuneACCESS, this table was stored by TCRdb with only in-frame sequences that have V and J called. A share of the clones is absent; for the studies checked, an unresolved V gene accounts for under half, and the remainder has no known explanation. The sample table contains about 680,000 clones; only one count was recorded for about 90% of them. The ten top clones hold approximately 22% of the sample. Sequenced: naive CD8+ T cells sorted from blood. According to the study, the label for this sample's cell subset or site signals: CD45RA+CCR7+. The receptors originated from a man aged 30-40 years in good health.

The rearrangement uses TRBV13 and TRBJ2-3, with 7 bases identical to TRBD2. Looked up from germline, CDR1 is PRHDT and CDR2 is FYEKMQ (reference sequence). V gave up 4 bases and J gave up 4 bases; unmatched junction bases: 5. The CDR3 is 14 residues long. In DNA form, the CDR3 reads TGTGCCAGCAGCTGGGGCGGGAGAGCAGATACGCAGTATTTT. As protein: CASSWGGRADTQYF.

This clone is a singleton in its sample. This chain connects TRBV27 to TRBJ2-5, with D unresolved. The CDR3 is 16 residues long. Germline V gene lookup returns CDR1 MNHEY and CDR2 SMNVEV (reference sequence). With 5 bases removed from V and 2 bases from J, the gap between germline ends came to 18 bases. The CDR3 is CASSTSVVTAQETQYF. The CDR3 region has the DNA TGTGCCAGCAGTACTTCCGTCGTCACAGCTCAAGAGACCCAGTACTTC.

The chain employs TRBV6-6 and TRBJ2-1; 10 bases fit TRBD2. CDR1 and CDR2 (germline): MNHNY, SVGAGI (reference sequence). V shed 0 bases and J 8 bases; nucleotides not matched to a gene: 7. This CDR3 is built from 16 residues. As DNA, the CDR3 is TGTGCCAGCAGTTACTCGCGTCTAGCGGGAGTCCATGAGCAGTTCTTC. Encoded protein: CASSYSRLAGVHEQFF.

The chain joins TRBV27 to TRBJ2-7; 7 positions agree with TRBD2. This CDR3 contains 16 residues. V gave up 2 bases and J gave up 4 bases; unmatched junction bases: 11. CDR1 is MNHEY and CDR2 is SMNVEV in the germline V gene (reference sequence). The CDR3 loop is CASSLDGGEGGYEQYF. The CDR3 DNA follows: TGTGCCAGCAGTTTAGATGGCGGGGAGGGCGGTTACGAGCAGTACTTC.

The chain has TRBV5-4 and TRBJ2-1, with TRBD2 matching over 11 bases. The length of the CDR3 is 18 residues. Germline CDR1 SGHNT, CDR2 YYREEE (reference sequence). V lost 0 bases to trimming and J lost 2 bases; unmatched junction nucleotides: 7. The CDR3 loop is CASSLGLAGPSPYNEQFF. CDR3 bases: TGTGCCAGCAGCTTGGGACTAGCGGGGCCTTCCCCCTACAATGAGCAGTTCTTC. Complete variable domain (other parts from reference TRBV5-4 and TRBJ2-1): ETGVTQSPTHLIKTRGQQVTLRCSSQSGHNTVSWYQQALGQGPQFIFQYYREEENGRGNFPPRFSGLQFPNYSSELNVNALELDDSALYLCASSLGLAGPSPYNEQFFGPGTRLTVL.